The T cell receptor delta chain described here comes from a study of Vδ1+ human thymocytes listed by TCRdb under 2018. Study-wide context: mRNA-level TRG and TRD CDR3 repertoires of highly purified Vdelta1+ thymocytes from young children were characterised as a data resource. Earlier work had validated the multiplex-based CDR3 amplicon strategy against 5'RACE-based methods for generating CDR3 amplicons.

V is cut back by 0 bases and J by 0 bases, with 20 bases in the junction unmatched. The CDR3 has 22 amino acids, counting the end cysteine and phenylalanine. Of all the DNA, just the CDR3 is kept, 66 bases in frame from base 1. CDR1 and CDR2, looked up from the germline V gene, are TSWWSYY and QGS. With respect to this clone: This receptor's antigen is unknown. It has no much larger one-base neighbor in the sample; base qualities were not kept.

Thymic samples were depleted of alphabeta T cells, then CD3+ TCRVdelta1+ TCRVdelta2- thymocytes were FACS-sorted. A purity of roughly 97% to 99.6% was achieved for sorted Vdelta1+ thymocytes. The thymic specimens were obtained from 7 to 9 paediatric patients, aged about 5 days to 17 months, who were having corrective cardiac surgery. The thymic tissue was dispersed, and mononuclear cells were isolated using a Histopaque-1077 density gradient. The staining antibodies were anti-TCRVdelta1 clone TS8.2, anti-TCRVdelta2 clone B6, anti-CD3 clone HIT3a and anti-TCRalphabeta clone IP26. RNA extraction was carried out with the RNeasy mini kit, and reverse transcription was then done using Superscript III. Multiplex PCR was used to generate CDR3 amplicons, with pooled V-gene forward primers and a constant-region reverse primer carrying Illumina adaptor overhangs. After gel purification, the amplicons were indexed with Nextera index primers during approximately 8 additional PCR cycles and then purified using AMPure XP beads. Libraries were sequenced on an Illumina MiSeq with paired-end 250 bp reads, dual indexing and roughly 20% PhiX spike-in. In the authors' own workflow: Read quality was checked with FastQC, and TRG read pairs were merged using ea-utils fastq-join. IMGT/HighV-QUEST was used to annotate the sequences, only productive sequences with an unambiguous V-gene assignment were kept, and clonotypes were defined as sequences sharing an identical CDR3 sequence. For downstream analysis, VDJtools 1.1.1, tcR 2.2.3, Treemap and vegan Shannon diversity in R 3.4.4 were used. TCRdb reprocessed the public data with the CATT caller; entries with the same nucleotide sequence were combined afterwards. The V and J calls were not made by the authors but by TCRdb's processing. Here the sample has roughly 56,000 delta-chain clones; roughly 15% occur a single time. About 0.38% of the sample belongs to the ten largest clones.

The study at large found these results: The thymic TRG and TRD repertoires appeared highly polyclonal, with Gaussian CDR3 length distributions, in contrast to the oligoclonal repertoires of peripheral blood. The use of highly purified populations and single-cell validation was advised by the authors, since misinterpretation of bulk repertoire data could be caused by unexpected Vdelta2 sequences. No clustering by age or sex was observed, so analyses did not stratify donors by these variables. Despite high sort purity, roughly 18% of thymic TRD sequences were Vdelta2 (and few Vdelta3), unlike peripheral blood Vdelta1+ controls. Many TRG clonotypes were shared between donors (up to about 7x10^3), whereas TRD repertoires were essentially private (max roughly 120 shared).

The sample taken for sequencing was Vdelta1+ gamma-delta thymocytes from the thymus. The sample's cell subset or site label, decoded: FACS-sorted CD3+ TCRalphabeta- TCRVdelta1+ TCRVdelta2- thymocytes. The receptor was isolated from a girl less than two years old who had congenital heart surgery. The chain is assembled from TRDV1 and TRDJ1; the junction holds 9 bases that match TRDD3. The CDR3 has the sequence CALGELGYEIPSLGEYTDKLIF. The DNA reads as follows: TGTGCTCTTGGGGAACTTGGATATGAAATTCCTTCACTGGGGGAGTACACCGATAAACTCATCTTT.